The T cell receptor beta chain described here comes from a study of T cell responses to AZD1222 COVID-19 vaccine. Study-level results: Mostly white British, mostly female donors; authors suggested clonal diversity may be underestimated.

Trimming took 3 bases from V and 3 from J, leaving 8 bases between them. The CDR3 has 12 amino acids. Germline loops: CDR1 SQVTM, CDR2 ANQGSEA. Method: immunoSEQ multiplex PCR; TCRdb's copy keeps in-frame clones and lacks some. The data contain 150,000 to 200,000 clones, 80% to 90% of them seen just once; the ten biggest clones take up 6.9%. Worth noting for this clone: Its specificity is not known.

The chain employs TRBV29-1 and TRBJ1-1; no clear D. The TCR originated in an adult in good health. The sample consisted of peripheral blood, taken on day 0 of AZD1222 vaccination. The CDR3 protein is CSVDLRDTEAFF. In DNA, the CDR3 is TGCAGCGTTGATCTTAGGGACACTGAAGCTTTCTTT.